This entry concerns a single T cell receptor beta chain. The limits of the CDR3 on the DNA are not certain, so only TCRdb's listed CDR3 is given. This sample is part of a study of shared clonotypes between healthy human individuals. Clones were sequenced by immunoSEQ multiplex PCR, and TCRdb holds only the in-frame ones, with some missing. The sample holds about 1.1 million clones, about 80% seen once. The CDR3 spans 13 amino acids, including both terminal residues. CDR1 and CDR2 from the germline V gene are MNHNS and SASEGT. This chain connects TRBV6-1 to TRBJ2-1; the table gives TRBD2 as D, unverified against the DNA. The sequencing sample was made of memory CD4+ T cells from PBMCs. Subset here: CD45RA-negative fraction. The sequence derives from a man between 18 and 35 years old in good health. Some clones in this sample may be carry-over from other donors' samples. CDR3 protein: CASSTSVNNEQFF.